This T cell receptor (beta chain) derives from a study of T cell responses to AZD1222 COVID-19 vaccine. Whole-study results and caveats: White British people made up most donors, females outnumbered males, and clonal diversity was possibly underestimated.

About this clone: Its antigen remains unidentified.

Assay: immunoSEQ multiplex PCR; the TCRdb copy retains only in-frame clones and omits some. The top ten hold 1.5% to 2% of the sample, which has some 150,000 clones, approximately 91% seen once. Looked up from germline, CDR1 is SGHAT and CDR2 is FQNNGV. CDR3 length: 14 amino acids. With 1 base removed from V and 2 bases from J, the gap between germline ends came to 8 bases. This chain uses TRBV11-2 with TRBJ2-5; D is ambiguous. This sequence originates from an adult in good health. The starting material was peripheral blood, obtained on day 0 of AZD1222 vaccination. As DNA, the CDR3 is TGTGCCAGCAGCTTAGCTCTCCGTCAAGAGACCCAGTACTTC. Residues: CASSLALRQETQYF.